This TCR beta chain comes out of a study of cytomegalovirus exposure and HLA in healthy donors. With regard to this clone: Its antigen remains unknown.

Germline CDR1 and CDR2: MDHEN and SYDVKM. The CDR3 extends over 15 amino acids. The J segment lost 7 bases and the V segment lost 2 bases, leaving 7 bases of the junction unmatched. 13 Jbeta primers and 60 Vbeta primers were used for the PCR. Produced via immunoSEQ multiplex PCR; TCRdb's table is partial and in-frame only. This sample has tens of thousands of clones, with around 81% found just once. Broader study findings: Differences between HLA loci emerged in a later analysis of TCR association rates, with DRB1 most and HLA-C fewest.

The sample taken for sequencing was PBMCs. The receptor was derived from a man aged 35 to 55 in good health and CMV-seronegative. The V gene is TRBV28, the J gene TRBJ1-1; 10 bases align to TRBD1. The CDR3 DNA reads TGTGCCAGCAGTTTAGGGGACAGGGGTGGGGATGAAGCTTTCTTT. Translating it yields CASSLGDRGGDEAFF. Full variable domain (rest looked up from reference TRBV28 and TRBJ1-1): DVKVTQSSRYLVKRTGEKVFLECVQDMDHENMFWYRQDPGLGLRLIYFSYDVKMKEKGDIPEGYSVSREKKERFSLILESASTNQTSMYLCASSLGDRGGDEAFFGQGTRLTVV.